The rows below give T cell receptor beta chains drawn from one sample of a study of T cells after yellow fever vaccination. TCRdb redid the calling of the 5' RACE reads with MiXCR, one entry per CDR3 protein. The data hold 50,000 to 75,000 distinct CDR3 sequences, with around 6.5% observed a single time. The source material was CD8+ T cells sorted from PBMCs, sampled on the day of the first yellow fever vaccination. All receptors derive from a man between 18 and 35 years old who received the YFV17D yellow fever vaccine. The CDR3 runs from the conserved cysteine through the conserved F or W. The D gene is left open where the match is weak. Clone sizes are given selectively: once, few, many, or a class where the clone is expanded.

j_gene	v_gene	abundance	d_gene	CDR3nt	CDR3aa
TRBJ2-1	TRBV4-1	few	TRBD2	TGCGCCAGCAGCCATGTCGGGAGGAGCTCCTACAATGAGCAGTTCTTC	CASSHVGRSSYNEQFF
TRBJ2-7	TRBV25-1	many	.	TGTGCCAGCAGTACAGGGTGGAACGAGCAGTACTTC	CASSTGWNEQYF
TRBJ1-5	TRBV20-1	many	.	TGCAGTGCTAGACTAGACAGATGGAATCAGCCCCAGCATTTT	CSARLDRWNQPQHF
TRBJ1-2	TRBV11-2	few	.	TGTGCCAGCAGGGGACTGGCACATGGCTACACCTTC	CASRGLAHGYTF
TRBJ1-5	TRBV7-3	many	.	TGTGCCAGCAGCCCGACCTCGCCGCTGGATAGCAATCAGCCCCAGCATTTT	CASSPTSPLDSNQPQHF
TRBJ2-3	TRBV7-9	few	TRBD1	TGTGCCAGCAGTTCAAACAGGGGGCGCTCCCCAGATACGCAGTATTTT	CASSSNRGRSPDTQYF
TRBJ1-2	TRBV5-1	.	TRBD1	TGCGCCAGCAGCTTCACAGGGGGGACTGGCTATGGCTACACCTTC	CASSFTGGTGYGYTF
TRBJ2-4	TRBV6-2/TRBV6-3	many	.	TGTGCCAGCAGTTACTCCGGGGAGCAAAACATTCAGTACTTC	CASSYSGEQNIQYF
TRBJ2-2	TRBV5-1	many	TRBD1	TGCGCCAGCAGCCGCCGGGACAGAGACACCGGGGAGCTGTTTTTT	CASSRRDRDTGELFF
TRBJ1-1	TRBV29-1	few	.	TGCAGCGTTACAGAGAACACTGAAGCTTTCTTT	CSVTENTEAFF
TRBJ1-2	TRBV27	many	.	TGTGCCAGCAGTTTTCATACTAGCTATGGCTACACCTTC	CASSFHTSYGYTF